This entry lists 24 T cell receptor beta chains sequenced from one sample in a study of T cells after yellow fever vaccination. One entry per CDR3 protein results from TCRdb running MiXCR on the 5' RACE reads. The profile covers about 260,000 distinct CDR3 sequences, with around 5.3% appearing a single time and less than 3.5% taken by the ten largest. The sequencing used CD4+ T cells sorted from PBMCs, collected on the day of the yellow fever booster vaccination. The source is a man aged 18 to 29 who received the YFV17D yellow fever vaccine.

There are a few counts of this clonotype. V and J are TRBV5-6 and TRBJ2-2, with a possible D match to TRBD1 (5 bases). Germline CDR1 and CDR2: SGHDT and YYEEEE. V gave up 5 bases and J gave up 3 bases, with 11 bases separating them. The CDR3 is 14 residues long. CDR3: CASSLTTDTGELFF. The CDR3 bases are TGTGCCAGCAGTCTCACGACAGACACCGGGGAGCTGTTTTTT. The full variable domain, with the rest looked up from reference TRBV5-6 and TRBJ2-2, is DAGVTQSPTHLIKTRGQQVTLRCSPKSGHDTVSWYQQALGQGPQFIFQYYEEEERQRGNFPDRFSGHQFPNYSSELNVNALLLGDSALYLCASSLTTDTGELFFGEGSRLTVL.

V is TRBV29-1 and J is TRBJ2-5; 9 bases line up with TRBD2. This CDR3 spans 14 amino acids. Germline V gene data show CDR1 as SQVTM and CDR2 as ANQGSEA. The junction had 7 bases not matched to a gene; V was cut back by 3 bases and J by 5 bases. CDR3 bases: TGCAGCGTTGAGCGGGGGGGTACCAGGGAGACCCAGTACTTC. This translates into CSVERGGTRETQYF.

As regards this clonotype: A much larger clone is a single base away; this may be a read error. The V call is TRBV7-2, the J call TRBJ2-5, with TRBD2 identical over 10 bases. Germline V lookup: CDR1 SGHTA, CDR2 FQGNSA. This CDR3 has 14 amino acids. V shed 5 bases, J shed 5 bases, and the junction held 5 bases outside the gene matches. The CDR3: CASSLGTSAETQYF. CDR3 in DNA: TGTGCCAGCAGCCTCGGGACTAGCGCGGAGACCCAGTACTTC.

This clonotype was observed many times. This chain uses TRBV11-2 with TRBJ2-3, with D maybe TRBD2 (6 bases). Germline V gene sequence: CDR1 SGHAT, CDR2 FQNNGV. The CDR3 runs 13 residues. V lost 3 bases, J lost 6 bases, and 10 bases lay in between. CDR3 protein: CASSLSGEDTQYF. For the CDR3, the DNA is TGTGCCAGCAGCTTGTCGGGGGAGGATACGCAGTATTTT. Using reference TRBV11-2 and TRBJ2-3 for the parts outside the CDR3, the full variable domain is EAGVAQSPRYKIIEKRQSVAFWCNPISGHATLYWYQQILGQGPKLLIQFQNNGVVDDSQLPKDRFSAERLKGVDSTLKIQPAKLEDSAVYLCASSLSGEDTQYFGPGTRLTVL.

This clonotype was counted ten times or more. The rearrangement uses TRBV7-2 and TRBJ2-3, with D tentatively TRBD2 (7 bases). The ends were cut back, 4 bases at V and 6 bases at J, with 29 bases in the middle. Germline V CDR1 and CDR2: SGHTA, FQGNSA. The CDR3 loop spans 19 amino acids. The CDR3 spells CASSYLGGLAKTFHDTQYF. The CDR3 DNA follows: TGTGCCAGCAGCTACCTGGGGGGGCTAGCCAAGACTTTTCACGATACGCAGTATTTT.

The V gene is TRBV19, the J gene TRBJ2-5, with 7 bases that match TRBD1. V gave up 6 bases and J gave up 2 bases; unmatched junction bases: 3. The CDR3 runs 13 residues. CDR1 is LNHDA and CDR2 is SQIVND in the germline V gene (reference sequence). CDR3 nucleotides: TGTGCCAGTAGGGGGACAGCACAAGAGACCCAGTACTTC. It translates to CASRGTAQETQYF.

This clonotype was counted many times. The V and J genes are TRBV4-3 and TRBJ2-3, with 10 bases that match TRBD2. V was pared by 2 bases and J by 8 bases, with 7 bases of the junction left unmatched. The CDR3 extends over 15 amino acids. Germline V gene sequence: CDR1 LGHNA, CDR2 YSLEER. The CDR3 DNA is TGCGCCAGCAGCCAACCTAGCGGGGGTCGGGTTACGCAGTATTTT. It is translated as CASSQPSGGRVTQYF.

This clonotype was recorded at least ten times. The chain couples TRBV20-1 to TRBJ2-2; D gene unclear. V was cut by 7 bases and J by 0 bases, with 6 bases left in between. In germline, CDR1 is DFQATT, CDR2 SNEGSKA (reference sequence). This CDR3 is 12 amino acids long. The DNA for the CDR3 is TGCAGTGGTCAGGCGAACACCGGGGAGCTGTTTTTT. This translates into CSGQANTGELFF.

This clonotype was picked up a small number of times. The chain uses TRBV20-1 and TRBJ1-6; perhaps TRBD1 as D (5 bases). The CDR3 has 14 amino acids. CDR1 and CDR2 from the germline V gene are DFQATT and SNEGSKA (reference sequence). Trimming cost V 6 bases and J 6 bases, with 15 bases left between them. Written as DNA, the CDR3 is TGCAGTGCAGTCCTGGGGGGTTCTAATTCACCCCTCCACTTT. Amino acids: CSAVLGGSNSPLHF.

This clonotype was found many times. This chain links TRBV29-1 with TRBJ2-2; D remains ambiguous. This CDR3 is built from 12 residues. The V end was cut by 2 bases, the J end by 1 base, with 2 bases between. The germline V gene has CDR1 SQVTM and CDR2 ANQGSEA. This chain's CDR3 is CSVERNTGELFF. The DNA of the CDR3 is TGCAGCGTTGAACGGAACACCGGGGAGCTGTTTTTT.

This clonotype was counted ten times or more. V usage is TRBV5-1 and J usage is TRBJ2-5, with TRBD1 matching over 7 bases. Germline CDR1 SGHRS, CDR2 YFSETQ. This CDR3 contains 14 residues. V gave up 0 bases and J gave up 3 bases; unmatched junction bases: 2. CDR3 nucleotide sequence: TGCGCCAGCAGCTTGGGGACAGGCGAAGAGACCCAGTACTTC. Translating it yields CASSLGTGEETQYF.

The chain has TRBV5-1 and TRBJ1-4, with a weak D call TRBD1 (6 bases). V lost 4 bases to trimming and J lost 5 bases, with 12 bases between them. The CDR3 runs to 14 residues. Germline V gene sequence: CDR1 SGHRS, CDR2 YFSETQ. CDR3 residues: CASSADRTNEKLFF. In nucleotides, the CDR3 is TGCGCCAGCAGCGCCGACAGGACGAATGAAAAACTGTTTTTT.

This clonotype was counted between two and nine times. The rearrangement links TRBV19 to TRBJ1-2; D remains ambiguous. The V end was cut by 7 bases, the J end by 2 bases, with 8 bases between. The CDR3 consists of 12 residues. CDR1 is LNHDA, CDR2 SQIVND, per germline (reference sequence). As DNA, the CDR3 is TGTGCCAGTAATCAAAGGAACTATGGCTACACCTTC. The encoded protein is CASNQRNYGYTF.

This clonotype was picked up a small number of times. The V and J genes are TRBV7-3 and TRBJ2-2, with D unresolved. V lost 5 bases, J lost 6 bases, and 13 bases lay in between. This CDR3 is 14 amino acids long. Germline CDR1 and CDR2: SGHTA and FQGTGA. The CDR3 sequence: CASSRRRDAGELFF. CDR3 DNA sequence: TGTGCCAGCAGCCGCCGTAGGGATGCCGGGGAGCTGTTTTTT. The complete variable domain, with remaining parts taken from reference TRBV7-3 and TRBJ2-2, reads GAGVSQTPSNKVTEKGKYVELRCDPISGHTALYWYRQSLGQGPEFLIYFQGTGAADDSGLPNDRFFAVRPEGSVSTLKIQRTERGDSAVYLCASSRRRDAGELFFGEGSRLTVL.

This clonotype appeared a few times. This chain uses TRBV27 with TRBJ2-5; D gene unclear. The V end was cut by 6 bases, the J end by 5 bases, with 10 bases between. The CDR3 runs to 12 residues. Looked up from germline, CDR1 is MNHEY and CDR2 is SMNVEV (reference sequence). CDR3 region: CASRSVEETQYF. The CDR3 DNA follows: TGTGCCAGCAGGTCGGTAGAGGAGACCCAGTACTTC.

The chain combines TRBV29-1 with TRBJ1-2, with 7 nucleotides matching TRBD1. Trimming took 5 bases from V and 9 from J; bases not matched to a gene: 9. Germline lookup yields CDR1 SQVTM and CDR2 ANQGSEA. CDR3 length equals 12 residues. In DNA, the CDR3 is TGCAGCGTTCGACTCGAAGGGGGCAGCTACACCTTC. Encoded protein: CSVRLEGGSYTF. The entire variable domain, with the rest obtained from reference TRBV29-1 and TRBJ1-2, is as follows: SAVISQKPSRDICQRGTSLTIQCQVDSQVTMMFWYRQQPGQSLTLIATANQGSEATYESGFVIDKFPISRPNLTFSTLTVSNMSPEDSSIYLCSVRLEGGSYTFGSGTRLTVV.

This clonotype was seen a handful of times. V usage is TRBV7-8 and J usage is TRBJ2-5; no firm D call. Germline values: CDR1 SGHVS, CDR2 FQNEAQ. Trimming cost V 7 bases and J 7 bases, with 22 bases left between them. The CDR3 has 15 residues. CDR3 sequence: CASNYLGRSLGTQYF. The CDR3 DNA reads TGTGCCAGCAATTATCTCGGCAGGTCCCTAGGGACCCAGTACTTC. The full variable domain, completed using reference TRBV7-8 and TRBJ2-5, is GAGVSQSPRYKVAKRGQDVALRCDPISGHVSLFWYQQALGQGPEFLTYFQNEAQLDKSGLPSDRFFAERPEGSVSTLKIQRTQQEDSAVYLCASNYLGRSLGTQYFGPGTRLLVL.

This clonotype was picked up many times. The rearrangement uses TRBV14 and TRBJ1-1; 9 bases are a match to TRBD1. With 4 bases clipped from V and 1 base from J, the junction kept 10 bases outside the gene matches. Germline-derived CDR1 and CDR2 are SGHDN and FVKESK. The CDR3 has 17 amino acids. As DNA, the CDR3 is TGTGCCAGCAGCCTAGGGACAGGGTTAAAGGAGAACACTGAAGCTTTCTTT. Translated, it gives CASSLGTGLKENTEAFF.

This rearrangement joins TRBV19 to TRBJ2-1, with TRBD2 matching 8 bases. Trimming at V came to 6 bases and at J to 9 bases, leaving 10 bases not matched to a gene. From germline, CDR1 is LNHDA and CDR2 SQIVND (reference sequence). The CDR3 runs to 14 residues. CDR3 coding DNA: TGTGCCAGTAGGGGACTAAGGACTAGCCTTGAGCAGTTCTTC. This sequence encodes CASRGLRTSLEQFF. The full variable domain, completed using reference TRBV19 and TRBJ2-1, is DGGITQSPKYLFRKEGQNVTLSCEQNLNHDAMYWYRQDPGQGLRLIYYSQIVNDFQKGDIAEGYSVSREKKESFPLTVTSAQKNPTAFYLCASRGLRTSLEQFFGPGTRLTVL.

Comment on this clonotype: An end of the junction does not agree with germline; a read error may underlie this. The chain couples TRBV6-2 or TRBV6-3 to TRBJ1-2; weak D call: TRBD1 (5 bases). The germline V gene encodes CDR1 MNHEY and CDR2 SVGEGT. The CDR3 has 13 residues. CDR3 nucleotide sequence: TGTGCCAGCAGCCCGACAGAGAACGATGGCTTCTCCTTC. Encoded protein: CASSPTENDGFSF.

This clonotype was observed many times. The chain joins TRBV6-5 to TRBJ1-1; TRBD1 is a possible D gene (6 bases). Germline CDR1 reads MNHEY; CDR2 reads SVGAGI. V lost 2 bases and J lost 5, with 18 bases in between. The CDR3 is 16 amino acids. The CDR3 loop is CASSYLHGGGGTEAFF. CDR3 DNA: TGTGCCAGCAGTTACCTTCATGGGGGCGGTGGGACTGAAGCTTTCTTT.

This clonotype was counted at least ten times. This sequence joins TRBV6-2 or TRBV6-3 and TRBJ2-7; D is possibly TRBD1 (6 bases). This CDR3 comprises 14 residues. Trimming took 8 bases from V and 3 from J, leaving 17 bases between them. Per the germline V gene, CDR1 is MNHEY and CDR2 is SVGEGT. The CDR3 DNA sequence: TGTGCCAGCCTAACTAGGGACAAATACTACGAGCAGTACTTC. Protein sequence: CASLTRDKYYEQYF.

The chain recombines TRBV27 with TRBJ2-6; TRBD1 matches 7 bases. The CDR3 is 17 amino acids. Germline V gene lookup returns CDR1 MNHEY and CDR2 SMNVEV (reference sequence). The J segment lost 0 bases and the V segment lost 0 bases, leaving 2 bases of the junction unmatched. CDR3 in DNA: TGTGCCAGCAGTTTATCGACAGGGCTCTCTGGGGCCAACGTCCTGACTTTC. As protein: CASSLSTGLSGANVLTF.

This clonotype was seen repeatedly, ten times or more. The chain recombines TRBV6-6 with TRBJ2-5, with D perhaps being TRBD1 or TRBD2 (5 bases each). This CDR3 has 13 amino acids. Trimming stripped 5 bases from V and 2 bases from J, with 9 bases between. Germline V gives CDR1 MNHNY, CDR2 SVGAGI (reference sequence). CDR3 nucleotide sequence: TGTGCCAGCAGTACCGGGACGCAAGAGACCCAGTACTTC. Translated, it gives CASSTGTQETQYF.